This TCR beta chain was documented in a study of blood T cell repertoires in COVID-19. Study details: PBMCs, B-cell-depleted T cells, or T cells were the source of the cDNA or gDNA that made up the material.

Trimming stripped 3 bases from V and 0 bases from J, with 8 bases between. CDR3 size: 14 residues. Per the germline V gene, CDR1 is SGHRS and CDR2 is YFSETQ. Clones were read by immunoSEQ multiplex PCR, and TCRdb kept only the in-frame ones, dropping some. Of about 260,000 clones in the sample, approximately 89% were seen once. The sample taken for sequencing was peripheral blood. The chain carries TRBV5-1 and TRBJ2-3; maybe TRBD1 (5 bases). The sequence derives from a woman between 50 and 59 years old with acute or convalescent COVID-19. CDR3 nucleotide sequence: TGCGCCAGCAGCTATAGACAGAGCACAGATACGCAGTATTTT. Residues: CASSYRQSTDTQYF. The whole variable domain, filled in from reference TRBV5-1 and TRBJ2-3, reads KAGVTQTPRYLIKTRGQQVTLSCSPISGHRSVSWYQQTPGQGLQFLFEYFSETQRNKGNFPGRFSGRQFSNSRSEMNVSTLELGDSALYLCASSYRQSTDTQYFGPGTRLTVL.